A single sample is the source of the 18 T cell receptor beta chains below, sequenced in a study of response to subunit inactivated influenza vaccine. In TCRdb, the RT-PCR reads were re-called with MiXCR into one record per CDR3 protein. The repertoire holds 500,000 to 600,000 distinct CDR3 sequences, with approximately 10% as singletons. Separately, the same data were catalogued under a study of T cells expressing NK-cell markers. That work adds: For TCR beta, cDNA was produced by 5'RACE template switching with UMIs.

The specimen was PBMCs from blood, collected on the day of vaccination. These receptors were obtained from a man aged 45-65 years who received an inactivated influenza vaccine.

This chain links TRBV5-6 with TRBJ2-7, with 9 positions matching TRBD1. Losses at the gene ends were 5 bases for V and 5 bases for J; bases not matched to a gene: 11. The germline CDR1 and CDR2 sequences are SGHDT and YYEEEE. CDR3 length: 15 residues. CDR3 coding DNA: TGTGCCAGCAGGGAAGCCGGGACAGGGCGCAACGAGCAGTACTTC. Amino acids: CASREAGTGRNEQYF.

This clonotype has at least ten counts. The chain recombines TRBV7-9 with TRBJ2-7; TRBD1 matches 8 bases. Per the germline V gene, CDR1 is SEHNR and CDR2 is FQNEAQ (reference sequence). The CDR3 extends over 16 amino acids. V dropped 1 base and J dropped 2; count of bases not matched to a gene: 7. The CDR3 protein is CASSLVGGQVTYEQYF. CDR3 nucleotide sequence: TGTGCCAGCAGCTTAGTGGGGGGACAGGTTACCTACGAGCAGTACTTC.

The chain employs TRBV29-1 and TRBJ2-7, with a tentative D call TRBD2 (5 bases). Trimming shortened V by 5 bases and J by 4 bases, and 12 bases separated the two germline ends. The germline gives CDR1 SQVTM, CDR2 ANQGSEA. The CDR3 is 12 amino acids. CDR3 residues: CSVIRESYEQYF. The CDR3 bases are TGCAGCGTTATTCGGGAATCGTACGAGCAGTACTTC.

This clonotype occurred a few times. The chain joins TRBV6-1 to TRBJ2-7; the match to TRBD2 covers 9 bases. Germline trimming cut 9 bases from V and 1 base from J; bases unmatched to any gene: 7. This CDR3 has 14 residues. The germline V gene encodes CDR1 MNHNS and CDR2 SASEGT. The CDR3 spells CASGSGGFSYEQYF. CDR3 in DNA: TGTGCCAGTGGTAGCGGGGGATTTTCCTACGAGCAGTACTTC.

A few counts support this clonotype. The chain joins TRBV19 to TRBJ2-5; tentatively, D is TRBD1 or TRBD2 (5 bases each). The CDR3 is 16 residues long. V lost 3 bases and J 0 bases, leaving 14 bases between the germline ends. Germline lookup yields CDR1 LNHDA and CDR2 SQIVND (reference sequence). The CDR3 bases are TGTGCCAGTAGTATCGTATGGGGGACCTACCAAGAGACCCAGTACTTC. It translates to CASSIVWGTYQETQYF.

This clonotype was detected a few times. This rearrangement joins TRBV6-1 to TRBJ1-6, with 7 positions matching TRBD1. The CDR3 spans 17 residues. Germline CDR1 and CDR2: MNHNS and SASEGT. Trimming took 0 bases from V and 8 from J; bases not matched to a gene: 10. CDR3 amino acids: CASSEAGLKGADSPLHF. In DNA, the CDR3 is TGTGCCAGCAGTGAAGCTGGGCTCAAGGGGGCTGATTCACCCCTCCACTTT.

There are a few counts of this clonotype. The V and J genes are TRBV20-1 and TRBJ1-3; 10 nucleotides align to TRBD1. The CDR3 is 15 amino acids. V shed 6 bases and J 2 bases; nucleotides not matched to a gene: 7. From germline, CDR1 is DFQATT and CDR2 SNEGSKA (reference sequence). The CDR3 protein is CSATGTGVPGNTIYF. The CDR3, as DNA: TGCAGTGCAACCGGGACAGGGGTACCTGGAAACACCATATATTTT.

In its sample, this clonotype was seen a few times. The rearrangement uses TRBV6-1 and TRBJ2-3; possibly TRBD2 for D (6 bases). The CDR3 spans 12 residues. Trimming shortened V by 4 bases and J by 4 bases, and 6 bases separated the two germline ends. Germline V gene sequence: CDR1 MNHNS, CDR2 SASEGT. The CDR3 loop reads CASSAGADTQYF. Written as DNA, the CDR3 is TGTGCCAGCAGTGCGGGAGCAGATACGCAGTATTTT.

V gene TRBV6-2 or TRBV6-3 combines with J gene TRBJ2-7; 10 nucleotides line up with TRBD2. The J segment lost 3 bases and the V segment lost 3 bases, leaving 23 bases of the junction unmatched. CDR1 is MNHEY and CDR2 is SVGEGT in the germline V gene. This CDR3 spans 21 amino acids. CDR3 region: CASSYSPLRKREGYWNYEQYF. The DNA of the CDR3 is TGTGCCAGCAGTTATTCCCCGTTGCGTAAGCGGGAGGGCTATTGGAACTACGAGCAGTACTTC.

This clonotype was seen more than once but under ten times. The chain combines TRBV12-3 or TRBV12-4 with TRBJ2-7; TRBD1 matches at 8 bases. Trimming took 8 bases from V and 2 from J; bases not matched to a gene: 5. CDR3 length: 13 amino acids. The CDR3 bases are TGTGCCAGCGGTGACAGGGGACCCTACGAGCAGTACTTC. Protein product: CASGDRGPYEQYF.

This clonotype came up a few times. The chain has TRBV2 and TRBJ1-1; TRBD1 is a possible D gene (6 bases). The CDR3 is 15 residues long. The V gene lost 4 bases and the J gene lost 0 bases, with 12 bases spanning the gap. In germline, CDR1 is SNHLY, CDR2 FYNNEI. Here the CDR3 reads CASSAQGLMNTEAFF. The CDR3 region has the DNA TGTGCCAGCAGTGCCCAGGGGCTAATGAACACTGAAGCTTTCTTT.

This clonotype was seen a few times. The chain uses TRBV20-1 and TRBJ2-7; D is perhaps TRBD2 (6 bases). The CDR3 covers 13 residues. Germline V lookup: CDR1 DFQATT, CDR2 SNEGSKA (reference sequence). Trimming pared 2 bases from V and 3 bases from J, leaving 11 bases between. CDR3 bases: TGCAGTGCTAGACTAGCGACACTCTACGAGCAGTACTTC. This codes for CSARLATLYEQYF.

This clonotype was recorded a few times. An end of the junction does not agree with germline; a read error may underlie this. The chain recombines TRBV28 with TRBJ2-7; D remains ambiguous. Germline CDR1 reads MDHEN; CDR2 reads SYDVKM. This CDR3 region has 13 residues. The CDR3 loop is CATVQTGPYEQYF. The CDR3 DNA reads as TGCGCCACTGTCCAAACCGGGCCATACGAGCAGTACTTC.

This clonotype has just a few counts. The V call is TRBV7-9, the J call TRBJ2-2, with 9 bases aligning to TRBD1. The CDR3 length is 16 residues. With V trimmed by 2 bases and J by 5 bases, 6 bases remained unmatched. Per germline, CDR1 SEHNR and CDR2 FQNEAQ (reference sequence). DNA of the CDR3: TGTGCCAGCAGCTTACTCCCGGGACAGGGTACCGGGGAGCTGTTTTTT. Translated, it gives CASSLLPGQGTGELFF. The variable domain in full, with the rest retrieved from reference TRBV7-9 and TRBJ2-2, is DTGVSQNPRHKITKRGQNVTFRCDPISEHNRLYWYRQTLGQGPEFLTYFQNEAQLEKSRLLSDRFSAERPKGSFSTLEIQRTEQGDSAMYLCASSLLPGQGTGELFFGEGSRLTVL.

The chain joins TRBV11-1 to TRBJ2-1, with 14 bases matching TRBD2. The CDR3 has 20 amino acids. CDR1 is SGHAT and CDR2 is FQDESV in the germline V gene (reference sequence). V lost 5 bases to trimming and J lost 0 bases; unmatched junction nucleotides: 12. Here the CDR3 DNA reads TGTGCCAGCAGCCCGTTCCCGGGACTAGCGGGAGAGAGCTCCTACAATGAGCAGTTCTTC. It is translated as CASSPFPGLAGESSYNEQFF.

This clonotype has more than one count but fewer than ten. The chain employs TRBV20-1 and TRBJ2-1, with 11 nucleotides matching TRBD2. The CDR3 has 16 residues. Trimming at V came to 0 bases and at J to 8 bases, leaving 9 bases not matched to a gene. CDR1 is DFQATT and CDR2 is SNEGSKA in the germline V gene (reference sequence). CDR3 DNA sequence: TGCAGTGCTAGAGAAATGTTAGCGGGAGGGCCTTATGAGCAGTTCTTC. This translates into CSAREMLAGGPYEQFF.

This clonotype was detected ten times or more. The chain employs TRBV4-1 and TRBJ1-5, with 8 bases lining up with TRBD1. Germline CDR1 and CDR2: MGHRA and YSYEKL. The V and J ends lost 0 bases and 9 bases, in that order; junction bases with no gene match: 10. The CDR3 extends over 16 amino acids. CDR3 bases: TGCGCCAGCAGCCAAGACTCAGGGGGCTACATTTCGCCCCAGCATTTT. Translation: CASSQDSGGYISPQHF.

This clonotype was picked up many times. CDR3 amino acids: CASSPGQESYEQYF. For the CDR3, the DNA is TGCGCCAGCAGCCCTGGACAGGAATCCTACGAGCAGTACTTC. The chain uses TRBV5-1 and TRBJ2-7; 7 bases are shared with TRBD1. After removal of 4 bases from V and 1 base from J, the junction contained 5 bases not matched to a gene. Germline V gene sequence: CDR1 SGHRS, CDR2 YFSETQ. The CDR3 runs 14 residues. The variable domain in full, completed from reference TRBV5-1 and TRBJ2-7, reads KAGVTQTPRYLIKTRGQQVTLSCSPISGHRSVSWYQQTPGQGLQFLFEYFSETQRNKGNFPGRFSGRQFSNSRSEMNVSTLELGDSALYLCASSPGQESYEQYFGPGTRLTVT.